This record concerns one TCR beta chain sequence. This specimen comes from a study of patients and donors after allogeneic stem cell transplantation. V trimming: 7 bases; J trimming: 3 bases; junction bases outside the gene matches: 15. This CDR3 is built from 16 residues. TCRdb reprocessed the RT-PCR reads with MiXCR, giving one entry per CDR3 protein. Altogether about 90,000 distinct CDR3 sequences are present, 48% being singletons, with the ten largest covering around 60%. V and J are TRBV12-3 or TRBV12-4 and TRBJ2-7; 7 nucleotides agree with TRBD1. The clonotype was recovered from a human donor who was either an allogeneic HSCT recipient or a stem cell or donor lymphocyte infusion donor (not recorded which). It is not recorded whose cells these are; they may come from a transplant donor. Sequences were obtained from blood, either unsorted or a sorted T cell fraction (not recorded which). The CDR3 here is CASTKGAGAEFYEQYF. The CDR3 region has the DNA TGTGCCAGCACCAAGGGGGCAGGGGCGGAATTCTACGAGCAGTACTTC.